These T cell receptor beta chains were read from a single sample in a study of blood T cell repertoires in COVID-19. Data came from immunoSEQ multiplex PCR; TCRdb stores just in-frame clones and leaves some out. Here the sample spans roughly 140,000 clones, approximately 73% being singletons. Sequencing input: peripheral blood. These receptors were obtained from a man aged 60-69 years with acute or convalescent COVID-19. CDR3s include the opening cysteine and the closing phenylalanine or tryptophan. A D gene is named only where the DNA matches it firmly. Clone size is shown for a subset of rows, as once, few, many or a class of expanded clone.

cdr3_aa: CASSSWTGDHNEQFF
cdr3_nt: TGTGCCAGCAGCTCCTGGACAGGGGACCACAATGAGCAGTTCTTC
j_call: TRBJ2-1
d_call: TRBD1
v_call: TRBV5-4
cdr3_length: 15
clone_size: NA

cdr3_aa: CARASGSWGTDTQYF
cdr3_nt: TGTGCCAGAGCTAGCGGGAGCTGGGGCACAGATACGCAGTATTTT
j_call: TRBJ2-3
d_call: TRBD2
v_call: TRBV30
cdr3_length: 15
clone_size: NA

cdr3_aa: CASTRLGPDTQYF
cdr3_nt: TGCGCCAGCACGCGACTAGGCCCAGATACGCAGTATTTT
j_call: TRBJ2-3
d_call: NA
v_call: TRBV5-1
cdr3_length: 13
clone_size: few

cdr3_aa: CASSYSPSGRADTGELFF
cdr3_nt: TGTGCCAGCAGTTACTCACCTAGCGGGAGGGCGGACACCGGGGAGCTGTTTTTT
j_call: TRBJ2-2
d_call: TRBD2
v_call: TRBV6-2/TRBV6-3
cdr3_length: 18
clone_size: few

cdr3_aa: CASSALRRIAKNIQYF
cdr3_nt: TGTGCCAGCAGCGCCCTAAGGCGGATAGCCAAAAACATTCAGTACTTC
j_call: TRBJ2-4
d_call: NA
v_call: TRBV11-2
cdr3_length: 16
clone_size: NA

cdr3_aa: CASSQRTVPYEQYF
cdr3_nt: TGTGCCAGCAGCCAAAGGACTGTCCCCTACGAGCAGTACTTC
j_call: TRBJ2-7
d_call: NA
v_call: TRBV28
cdr3_length: 14
clone_size: NA

cdr3_aa: CASSARLAGGRETQYF
cdr3_nt: TGTGCCAGCAGCGCACGACTAGCGGGAGGGCGGGAGACCCAGTACTTC
j_call: TRBJ2-5
d_call: TRBD2
v_call: TRBV9
cdr3_length: 16
clone_size: NA

cdr3_aa: CAWSLREKLFF
cdr3_nt: TGTGCCTGGAGTCTAAGGGAGAAACTGTTTTTT
j_call: TRBJ1-4
d_call: NA
v_call: TRBV30
cdr3_length: 11
clone_size: NA

cdr3_aa: CASSHAGTYTGELFF
cdr3_nt: TGTGCCAGCAGTCATGCCGGGACTTACACCGGGGAGCTGTTTTTT
j_call: TRBJ2-2
d_call: NA
v_call: TRBV28
cdr3_length: 15
clone_size: NA

cdr3_aa: CASSQDPALAGPNNEQFF
cdr3_nt: TGCGCCAGCAGCCAAGATCCCGCGCTAGCGGGGCCTAACAATGAGCAGTTCTTC
j_call: TRBJ2-1
d_call: TRBD2
v_call: TRBV4-1
cdr3_length: 18
clone_size: few

cdr3_aa: CSVDVERSGNTIYF
cdr3_nt: TGCAGCGTTGACGTGGAGCGCTCTGGAAACACCATATATTTT
j_call: TRBJ1-3
d_call: NA
v_call: TRBV29-1
cdr3_length: 14
clone_size: NA

cdr3_aa: CASSGQLMGTDTQYF
cdr3_nt: TGTGCCAGCAGCGGACAGCTCATGGGCACAGATACGCAGTATTTT
j_call: TRBJ2-3
d_call: NA
v_call: TRBV7-6
cdr3_length: 15
clone_size: NA

cdr3_aa: CASSFRGAYEQYF
cdr3_nt: TGTGCCAGCAGCTTCCGGGGGGCCTACGAGCAGTACTTC
j_call: TRBJ2-7
d_call: TRBD2
v_call: TRBV5-4
cdr3_length: 13
clone_size: NA

cdr3_aa: CARSVPGGDMPNQPQHF
cdr3_nt: TGTGCCAGAAGCGTTCCCGGAGGTGACATGCCCAATCAGCCCCAGCATTTT
j_call: TRBJ1-5
d_call: NA
v_call: TRBV7-5
cdr3_length: 17
clone_size: NA

cdr3_aa: CASSTLAGEFYNEQFF
cdr3_nt: TGTGCCAGCAGCACCTTAGCGGGAGAGTTTTACAATGAGCAGTTCTTC
j_call: TRBJ2-1
d_call: TRBD2
v_call: TRBV3-1/TRBV3-2
cdr3_length: 16
clone_size: NA

cdr3_aa: CAGGQSSYEQYF
cdr3_nt: TGTGCCGGTGGACAGAGCTCCTACGAGCAGTACTTC
j_call: TRBJ2-7
d_call: NA
v_call: TRBV2
cdr3_length: 12
clone_size: few

cdr3_aa: CASSEGLATDTQYF
cdr3_nt: TGTGCCAGCAGCGAGGGACTAGCCACAGATACGCAGTATTTT
j_call: TRBJ2-3
d_call: TRBD2
v_call: TRBV9
cdr3_length: 14
clone_size: NA

cdr3_aa: CASSLTGKNEKLFF
cdr3_nt: TGTGCCAGCAGCTTGACTGGAAAAAATGAAAAACTGTTTTTT
j_call: TRBJ1-4
d_call: NA
v_call: TRBV28
cdr3_length: 14
clone_size: NA